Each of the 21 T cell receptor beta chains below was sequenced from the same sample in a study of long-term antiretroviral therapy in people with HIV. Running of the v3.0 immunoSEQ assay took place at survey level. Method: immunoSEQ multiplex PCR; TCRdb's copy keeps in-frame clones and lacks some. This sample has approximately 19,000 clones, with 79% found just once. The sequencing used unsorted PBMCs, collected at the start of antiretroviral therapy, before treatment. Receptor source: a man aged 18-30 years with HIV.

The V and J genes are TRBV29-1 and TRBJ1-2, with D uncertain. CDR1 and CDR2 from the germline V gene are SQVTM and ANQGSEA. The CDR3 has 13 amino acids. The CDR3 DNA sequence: TGCAGGCAAGCGCGCCATTCCAACTATGGCTACACCTTC. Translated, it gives CRQARHSNYGYTF.

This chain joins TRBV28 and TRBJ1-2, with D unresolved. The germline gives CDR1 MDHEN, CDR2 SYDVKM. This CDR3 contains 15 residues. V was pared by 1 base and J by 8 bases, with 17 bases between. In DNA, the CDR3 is TGTGCCAGCAGTTTATACCTAGACGCTCCCCCAGGCTACACCTTC. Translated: CASSLYLDAPPGYTF.

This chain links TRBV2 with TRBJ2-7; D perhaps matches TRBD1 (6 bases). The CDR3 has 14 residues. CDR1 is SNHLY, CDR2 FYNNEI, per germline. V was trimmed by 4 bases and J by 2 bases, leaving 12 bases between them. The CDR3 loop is CASSAAGETYEQYF. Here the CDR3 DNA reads TGTGCCAGCAGTGCGGCAGGGGAAACCTACGAGCAGTACTTC.

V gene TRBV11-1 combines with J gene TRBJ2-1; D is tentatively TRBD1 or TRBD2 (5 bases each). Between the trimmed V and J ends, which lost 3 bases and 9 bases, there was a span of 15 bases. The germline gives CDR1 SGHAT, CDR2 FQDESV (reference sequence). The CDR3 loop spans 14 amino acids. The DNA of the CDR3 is TGTGCCAGCAGCTTTGTCCAGGGCCGGGGTGAGCAGTTCTTC. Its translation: CASSFVQGRGEQFF.

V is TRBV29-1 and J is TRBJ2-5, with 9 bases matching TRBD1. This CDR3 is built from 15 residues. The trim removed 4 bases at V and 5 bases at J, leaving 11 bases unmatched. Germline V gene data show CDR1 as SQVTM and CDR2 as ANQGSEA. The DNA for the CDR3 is TGCAGCGTTGGCTCCGGGACAGGGATATGGGAGACCCAGTACTTC. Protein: CSVGSGTGIWETQYF. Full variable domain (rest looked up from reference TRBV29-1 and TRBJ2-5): SAVISQKPSRDICQRGTSLTIQCQVDSQVTMMFWYRQQPGQSLTLIATANQGSEATYESGFVIDKFPISRPNLTFSTLTVSNMSPEDSSIYLCSVGSGTGIWETQYFGPGTRLLVL.

The CDR3 loop is CASSRQGGYEQYF. The CDR3 region has the DNA TGTGCCAGCAGTCGCCAAGGCGGCTACGAGCAGTACTTC. The chain couples TRBV2 to TRBJ2-7, with unresolved D. V was trimmed by 5 bases and J by 3 bases, leaving 11 bases between them. The CDR3 consists of 13 residues. CDR1 is SNHLY and CDR2 is FYNNEI in the germline V gene.

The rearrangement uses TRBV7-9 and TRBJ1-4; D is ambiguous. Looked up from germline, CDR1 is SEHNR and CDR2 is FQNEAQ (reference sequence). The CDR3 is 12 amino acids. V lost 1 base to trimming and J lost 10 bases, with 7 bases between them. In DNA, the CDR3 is TGTGCCAGCAGCTTAGAGTCCGGAAAACTGTTTTTT. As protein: CASSLESGKLFF. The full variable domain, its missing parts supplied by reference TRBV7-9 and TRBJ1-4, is DTGVSQNPRHKITKRGQNVTFRCDPISEHNRLYWYRQTLGQGPEFLTYFQNEAQLEKSRLLSDRFSAERPKGSFSTLEIQRTEQGDSAMYLCASSLESGKLFFGSGTQLSVL.

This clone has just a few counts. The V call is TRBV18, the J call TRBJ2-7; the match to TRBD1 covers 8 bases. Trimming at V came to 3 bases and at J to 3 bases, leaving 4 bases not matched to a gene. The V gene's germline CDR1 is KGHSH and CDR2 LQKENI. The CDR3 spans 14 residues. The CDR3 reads CASSPDRDYYEQYF. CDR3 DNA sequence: TGTGCCAGCTCACCGGACAGGGATTACTACGAGCAGTACTTC.

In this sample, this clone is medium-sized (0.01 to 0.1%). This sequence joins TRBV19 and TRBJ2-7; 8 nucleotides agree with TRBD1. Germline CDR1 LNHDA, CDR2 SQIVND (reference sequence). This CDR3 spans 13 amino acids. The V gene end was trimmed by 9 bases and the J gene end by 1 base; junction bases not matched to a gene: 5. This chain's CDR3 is CASRQGASYEQYF. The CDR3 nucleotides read TGTGCCAGCCGGCAGGGGGCTTCCTACGAGCAGTACTTC.

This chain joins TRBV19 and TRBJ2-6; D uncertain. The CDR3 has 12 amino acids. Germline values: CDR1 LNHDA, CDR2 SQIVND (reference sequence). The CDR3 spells CATNSGANVLTF. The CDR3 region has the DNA TGTGCGACAAACTCTGGGGCCAACGTCCTGACTTTC.

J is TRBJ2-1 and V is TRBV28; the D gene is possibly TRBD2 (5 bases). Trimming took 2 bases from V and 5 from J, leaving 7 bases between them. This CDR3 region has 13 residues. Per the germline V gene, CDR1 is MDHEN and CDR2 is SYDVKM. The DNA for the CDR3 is TGTGCCAGCAGTTTACGGGGAAACAATGAGCAGTTCTTC. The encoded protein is CASSLRGNNEQFF.

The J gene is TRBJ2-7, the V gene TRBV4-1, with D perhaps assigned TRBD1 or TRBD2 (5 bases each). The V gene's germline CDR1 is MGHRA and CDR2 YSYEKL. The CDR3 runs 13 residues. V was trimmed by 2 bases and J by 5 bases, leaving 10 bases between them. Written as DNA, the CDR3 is TGCGCCAGCAGCCAATTTGTGGGGGACGAGCAGTACTTC. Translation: CASSQFVGDEQYF.

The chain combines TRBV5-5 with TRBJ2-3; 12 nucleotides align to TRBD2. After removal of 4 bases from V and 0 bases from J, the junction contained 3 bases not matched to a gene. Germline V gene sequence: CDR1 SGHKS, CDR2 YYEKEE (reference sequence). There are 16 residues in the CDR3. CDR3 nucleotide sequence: TGTGCCAGCAGCCGTGGGACTAGCGGGAGCACAGATACGCAGTATTTT. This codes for CASSRGTSGSTDTQYF.

CDR3 region: CATSRAFRTGVYGYTF. For the CDR3, the DNA is TGTGCCACCAGCAGAGCTTTCCGGACAGGGGTCTATGGCTACACCTTC. The V call is TRBV15, the J call TRBJ1-2; 9 nucleotides match TRBD1. The germline V gene has CDR1 LNHNV and CDR2 YYDKDF (reference sequence). With V trimmed by 1 base and J by 4 bases, 7 bases remained unmatched. This CDR3 contains 16 residues.

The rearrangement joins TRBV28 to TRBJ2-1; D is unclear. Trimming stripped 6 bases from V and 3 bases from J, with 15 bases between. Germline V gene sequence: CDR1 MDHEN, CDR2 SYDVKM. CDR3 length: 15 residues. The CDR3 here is CASSSTQAIYNEQFF. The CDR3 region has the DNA TGTGCCAGCAGCTCTACCCAGGCCATCTACAATGAGCAGTTCTTC.

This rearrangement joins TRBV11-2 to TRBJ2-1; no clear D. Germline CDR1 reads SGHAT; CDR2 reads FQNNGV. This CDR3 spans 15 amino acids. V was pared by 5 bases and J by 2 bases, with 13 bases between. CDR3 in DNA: TGTGCCAGCAGCCCCGGTGCCTTGGCCTACAATGAGCAGTTCTTC. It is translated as CASSPGALAYNEQFF.

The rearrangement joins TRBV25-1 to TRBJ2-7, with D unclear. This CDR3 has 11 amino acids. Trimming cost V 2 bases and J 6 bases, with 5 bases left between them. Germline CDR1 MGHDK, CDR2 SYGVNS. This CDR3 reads CASSESSEQYF. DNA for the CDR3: TGTGCCAGCAGTGAAAGTAGCGAGCAGTACTTC.

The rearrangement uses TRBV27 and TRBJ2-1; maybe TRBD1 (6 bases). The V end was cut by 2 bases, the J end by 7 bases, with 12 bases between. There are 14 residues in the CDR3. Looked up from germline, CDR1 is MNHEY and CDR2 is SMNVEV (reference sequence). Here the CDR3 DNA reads TGTGCCAGCAGTTTACAAGGACAGACTAATGAGCAGTTCTTC. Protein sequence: CASSLQGQTNEQFF.

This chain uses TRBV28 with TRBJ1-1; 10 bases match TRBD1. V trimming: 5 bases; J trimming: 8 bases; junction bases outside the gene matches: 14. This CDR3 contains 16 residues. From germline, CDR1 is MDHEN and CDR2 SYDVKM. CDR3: CASSPYRDRGRLEAFF. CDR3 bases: TGTGCCAGCAGTCCCTACCGGGACAGGGGAAGGCTCGAAGCTTTCTTT.

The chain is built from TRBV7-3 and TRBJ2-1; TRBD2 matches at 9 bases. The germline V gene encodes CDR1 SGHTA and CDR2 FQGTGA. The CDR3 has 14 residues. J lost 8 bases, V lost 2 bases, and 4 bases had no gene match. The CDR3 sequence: CASSLGAGGDEQFF. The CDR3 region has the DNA TGTGCCAGCAGCTTAGGGGCGGGAGGGGATGAGCAGTTCTTC.

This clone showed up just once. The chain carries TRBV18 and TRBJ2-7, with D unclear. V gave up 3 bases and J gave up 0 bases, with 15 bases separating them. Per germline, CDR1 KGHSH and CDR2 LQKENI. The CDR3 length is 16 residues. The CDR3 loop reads CASSPLLALTSYEQYF. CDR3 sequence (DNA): TGTGCCAGCTCACCGCTCCTTGCTCTAACCTCCTACGAGCAGTACTTC.